These T cell receptor beta chains were read from a single sample in a study of T-cell memory formation after mild COVID-19. TCRdb reanalysed the 5' RACE reads using MiXCR and keeps one entry per CDR3 protein. This sample yields around 200,000 distinct CDR3 sequences, of which about 18% are seen a single time; around 3.9% belongs to the top ten. The specimen sequenced was PBMCs or a T cell subset sorted from them (not recorded which). Every receptor here comes from a man younger than 35 who had mild COVID-19 (a few samples of this study predate the infection). Cell type and time point are not known. CDR3s include the opening cysteine and the closing phenylalanine or tryptophan. Each record gives: clone size, D gene, V gene, J gene, CDR3 protein, CDR3 DNA. A D gene is named only where the DNA matches it firmly. Size tells how often a clone was seen (once, few, many) or the class of an expanded clone, and some rows leave it out.

>few|TRBD1|TRBV7-9|TRBJ2-5
CASSLGTGEGETQYF
TGTGCCAGCAGCTTAGGGACAGGGGAAGGAGAGACCCAGTACTTC
>few|TRBD1|TRBV7-3|TRBJ1-1
CASSLEGGRNTEAFF
TGTGCCAGCAGCTTAGAAGGGGGCCGTAACACTGAAGCTTTCTTT
>few|TRBD2|TRBV7-2|TRBJ2-2
CASPPGTSGGASELFF
TGTGCCAGCCCCCCCGGGACTAGCGGGGGGGCGAGTGAGCTGTTTTTT
>NA|TRBD2|TRBV5-1|TRBJ2-7
CASSLVASGSVYEQYF
TGCGCCAGCAGCTTGGTGGCTAGCGGGTCGGTGTACGAGCAGTACTTC
>NA|NA|TRBV20-1|TRBJ2-2
CSASAGPGELFF
TGCAGTGCTAGCGCGGGCCCCGGGGAGCTGTTTTTT
>few|TRBD1|TRBV5-1|TRBJ1-1
CASSPQGGSEAFF
TGCGCCAGCAGCCCTCAGGGGGGGAGCGAAGCTTTCTTT
>few|NA|TRBV10-3|TRBJ2-3
CAIGSSTDTQYF
TGTGCCATCGGCAGTTCGACAGATACGCAGTATTTT
>few|NA|TRBV7-2|TRBJ2-2
CASSLTRMTGELFF
TGTGCCAGCAGCTTGACAAGGATGACCGGGGAGCTGTTTTTT
>NA|NA|TRBV9|TRBJ2-5
CASSESSRETQYF
TGTGCCAGCAGCGAGTCCTCCAGGGAGACCCAGTACTTC
>NA|TRBD1|TRBV5-1|TRBJ1-1
CASSLAPGQSNTEAFF
TGCGCCAGCAGCTTGGCCCCGGGACAGTCGAACACTGAAGCTTTCTTT
>NA|NA|TRBV20-1|TRBJ2-7
CSAPRDSYEQYF
TGCAGTGCTCCCAGGGACTCCTACGAGCAGTACTTC
>few|NA|TRBV5-1|TRBJ2-7
CASSLDGPPYEQYF
TGCGCCAGCAGCTTGGATGGTCCCCCCTACGAGCAGTACTTC
>NA|NA|TRBV7-2|TRBJ2-7
CASSLVTGPHEQYF
TGTGCCAGCAGCTTAGTCACAGGGCCTCACGAGCAGTACTTC
>few|NA|TRBV7-2|TRBJ1-1
CASSLVRDSEAFF
TGTGCCAGCAGCTTAGTACGGGACTCTGAAGCTTTCTTT
>few|NA|TRBV7-2|TRBJ2-5
CASSLAPLGETQYF
TGTGCCAGCAGCTTAGCCCCACTAGGGGAGACCCAGTACTTC
>few|NA|TRBV2|TRBJ2-5
CASRASTSGQETQYF
TGTGCCAGCAGAGCATCTACGAGCGGGCAAGAGACCCAGTACTTC
>once|TRBD1|TRBV4-3|TRBJ1-1
CASSPGTGVGTEAFF
TGCGCCAGCAGCCCCGGGACAGGGGTCGGCACTGAAGCTTTCTTT
>many|NA|TRBV11-2|TRBJ1-6
CASSLRSGVSPLHF
TGTGCCAGCAGCTTGAGGTCCGGGGTCTCACCCCTCCACTTT
>many|NA|TRBV6-5|TRBJ2-3
CASSYSGDTQYF
TGTGCCAGCAGTTACTCGGGCGATACGCAGTATTTT
>NA|TRBD2|TRBV15|TRBJ2-5
CATSRVGGWETQYF
TGTGCCACCAGCAGAGTCGGGGGGTGGGAGACCCAGTACTTC
>NA|NA|TRBV20-1|TRBJ1-1
CSASEQGGGTEAFF
TGCAGTGCCTCAGAACAGGGAGGGGGCACTGAAGCTTTCTTT
>NA|NA|TRBV6-2/TRBV6-3|TRBJ2-5
CASSATHETQYF
TGTGCCAGCTCCGCTACGCATGAGACCCAGTACTTC
>NA|NA|TRBV4-2|TRBJ2-3
CASSQAPRGGDTQYF
TGTGCCAGCAGCCAAGCTCCCAGGGGGGGGGATACGCAGTATTTT
>once|TRBD1|TRBV6-6|TRBJ1-2
CASSYRSGQIGGYTF
TGTGCCAGCAGTTACCGTTCGGGACAGATCGGAGGCTACACCTTC
>few|NA|TRBV7-2|TRBJ2-2
CASSLSPRDGELFF
TGTGCCAGCAGCTTATCCCCCAGGGACGGGGAGCTGTTTTTT
>few|TRBD1|TRBV5-1|TRBJ2-3
CASSLWTGLGDTQYF
TGCGCCAGCAGCTTGTGGACAGGATTAGGAGATACGCAGTATTTT
>NA|TRBD1|TRBV7-6|TRBJ2-7
CASRQGPFYEQYF
TGTGCCAGCCGACAGGGACCCTTCTACGAGCAGTACTTC
>few|NA|TRBV10-2|TRBJ2-2
CASSEGSSTGELFF
TGCGCCAGCAGTGAGGGATCGAGCACCGGGGAGCTGTTTTTT
>few|NA|TRBV5-4|TRBJ2-3
CASSGPGAPDTQYF
TGTGCCAGCAGCGGACCAGGGGCCCCAGATACGCAGTATTTT
>once|TRBD1|TRBV20-1|TRBJ1-4
CSATGGYEKLFF
TGCAGTGCCACAGGGGGCTATGAAAAACTGTTTTTT
>NA|NA|TRBV6-2/TRBV6-3|TRBJ2-3
CASSYSRPDTQYF
TGTGCCAGCAGTTACTCGAGACCCGATACGCAGTATTTT
>few|NA|TRBV3-1|TRBJ1-1
CASSPTSGATEAFF
TGTGCCAGCAGCCCCACCTCGGGGGCCACTGAAGCTTTCTTT
>few|NA|TRBV4-2|TRBJ2-3
CASSAARPKTDTQYF
TGTGCCAGCAGCGCTGCCCGACCTAAAACAGATACGCAGTATTTT
>few|NA|TRBV12-3/TRBV12-4|TRBJ2-1
CASALGSGSYNEQFF
TGTGCCAGCGCCCTGGGGAGCGGGTCCTACAATGAGCAGTTCTTC
>few|NA|TRBV4-1|TRBJ1-5
CASSQDGAAGRLPQHF
TGCGCCAGCAGCCAAGATGGGGCAGCCGGGCGGCTGCCCCAGCATTTT